The 3 T cell receptor beta chains below all came from one sample that was sequenced in a study of blood T cell repertoires in COVID-19. Libraries were prepared by immunoSEQ multiplex PCR; TCRdb keeps only in-frame clonotypes and omits some of them. The table includes over 90,000 clones, more than 70% detected once. Sequencing input: peripheral blood. Receptor source: a woman older than 75 in a cohort sampled during active COVID-19.

The chain is built from TRBV6-5 and TRBJ1-2, with TRBD1 as a possible D gene (6 bases). The CDR3 is 16 amino acids. Trimming took off 0 bases at V and 2 bases at J, with 13 bases between the two ends. Germline V lookup: CDR1 MNHEY, CDR2 SVGAGI. In nucleotides, the CDR3 is TGTGCCAGCAGTTACTCAAGGGGGGGGGCAAACTATGGCTACACCTTC. Its translation: CASSYSRGGANYGYTF.

The V gene is TRBV11-2, the J gene TRBJ2-1; TRBD1 matches 8 bases. Germline V lookup: CDR1 SGHAT, CDR2 FQNNGV. The J segment lost 7 bases and the V segment lost 0 bases, leaving 2 bases of the junction unmatched. This CDR3 spans 14 amino acids. This CDR3 reads CASSLDRTGNEQFF. CDR3 nucleotide sequence: TGTGCCAGCAGCTTAGACCGGACAGGGAATGAGCAGTTCTTC.

CDR3 nucleotides: TGTGCCAGTAGTATCTGGACAGGGAATTGGGTCGGAGCCAAAAACATTCAGTACTTC. Translating it yields CASSIWTGNWVGAKNIQYF. The chain combines TRBV19 with TRBJ2-4; TRBD1 agrees at 8 bases. CDR1 and CDR2 from the germline V gene are LNHDA and SQIVND (reference sequence). V trimming: 3 bases; J trimming: 0 bases; junction bases outside the gene matches: 13. The CDR3 is made up of 19 amino acids.